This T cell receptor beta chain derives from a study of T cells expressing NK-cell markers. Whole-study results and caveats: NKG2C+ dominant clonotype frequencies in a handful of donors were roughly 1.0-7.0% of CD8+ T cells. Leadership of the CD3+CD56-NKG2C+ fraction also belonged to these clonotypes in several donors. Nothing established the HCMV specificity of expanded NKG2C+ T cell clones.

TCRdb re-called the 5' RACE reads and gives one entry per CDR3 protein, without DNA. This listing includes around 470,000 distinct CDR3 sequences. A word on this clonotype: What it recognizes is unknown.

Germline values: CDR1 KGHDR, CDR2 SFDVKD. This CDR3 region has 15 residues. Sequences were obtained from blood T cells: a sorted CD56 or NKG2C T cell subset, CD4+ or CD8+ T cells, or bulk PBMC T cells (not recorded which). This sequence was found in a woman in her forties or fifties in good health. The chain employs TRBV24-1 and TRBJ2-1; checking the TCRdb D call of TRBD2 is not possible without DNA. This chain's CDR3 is CATSDGLVWANEQFF.